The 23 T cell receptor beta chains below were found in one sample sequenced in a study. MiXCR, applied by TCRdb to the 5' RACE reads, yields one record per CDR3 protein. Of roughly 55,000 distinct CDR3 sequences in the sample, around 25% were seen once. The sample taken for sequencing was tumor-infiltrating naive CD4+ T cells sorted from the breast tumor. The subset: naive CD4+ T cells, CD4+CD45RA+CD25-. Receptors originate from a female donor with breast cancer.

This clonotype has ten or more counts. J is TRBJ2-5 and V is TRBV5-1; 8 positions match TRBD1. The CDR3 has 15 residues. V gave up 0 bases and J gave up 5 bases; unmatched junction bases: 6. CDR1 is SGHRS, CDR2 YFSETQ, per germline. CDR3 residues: CASSLDQGARETQYF. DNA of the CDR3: TGCGCCAGCAGCTTGGATCAGGGGGCGAGGGAGACCCAGTACTTC.

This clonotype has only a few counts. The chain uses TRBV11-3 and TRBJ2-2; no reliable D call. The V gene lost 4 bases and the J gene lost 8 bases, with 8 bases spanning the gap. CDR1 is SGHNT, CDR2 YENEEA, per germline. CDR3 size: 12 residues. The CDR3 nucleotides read TGTGCCAGCAGCTCCCCGGCTGGGGAGCTGTTTTTT. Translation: CASSSPAGELFF.

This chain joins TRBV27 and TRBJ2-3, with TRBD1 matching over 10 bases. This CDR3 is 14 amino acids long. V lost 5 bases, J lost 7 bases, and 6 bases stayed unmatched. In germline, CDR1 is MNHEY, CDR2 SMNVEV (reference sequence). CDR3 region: CASSPRQGANTQYF. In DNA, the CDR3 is TGTGCCAGCAGTCCACGACAGGGGGCAAATACGCAGTATTTT.

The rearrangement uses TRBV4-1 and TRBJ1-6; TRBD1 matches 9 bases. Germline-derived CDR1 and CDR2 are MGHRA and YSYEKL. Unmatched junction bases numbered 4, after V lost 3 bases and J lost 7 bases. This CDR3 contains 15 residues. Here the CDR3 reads CASSHDRGRNSPLHF. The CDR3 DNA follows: TGCGCCAGCAGCCACGACAGGGGGAGAAATTCACCCCTCCACTTT.

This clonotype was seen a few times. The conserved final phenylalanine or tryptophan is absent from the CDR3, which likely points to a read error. This chain's CDR3 is CASSQVSQGEGSPLHL. CDR3 nucleotides: TGTGCCAGCAGCCAAGTCTCCCAGGGGGAAGGCTCACCCCTCCACTTG. V usage is TRBV4-2 and J usage is TRBJ1-6, with 7 bases that match TRBD1. Germline CDR1 LGHNA, CDR2 YNFKEQ. V shed 1 base, J shed 10 bases, and the junction held 10 bases outside the gene matches. This CDR3 has 16 residues.

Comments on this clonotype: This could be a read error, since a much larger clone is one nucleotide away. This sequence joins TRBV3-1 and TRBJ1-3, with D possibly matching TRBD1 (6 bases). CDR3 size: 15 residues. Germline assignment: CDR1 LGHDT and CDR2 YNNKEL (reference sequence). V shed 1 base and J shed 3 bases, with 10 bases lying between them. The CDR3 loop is CASSQAQGCGNTIYF. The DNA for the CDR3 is TGTGCCAGCAGCCAAGCACAGGGATGTGGAAACACCATATATTTT.

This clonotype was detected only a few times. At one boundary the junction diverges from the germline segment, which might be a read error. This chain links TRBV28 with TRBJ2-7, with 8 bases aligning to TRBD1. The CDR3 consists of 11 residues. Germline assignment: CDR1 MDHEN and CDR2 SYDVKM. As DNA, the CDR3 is TGTGCCAGCAGCCTAGGACAGGGCCAACACTTC. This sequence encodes CASSLGQGQHF. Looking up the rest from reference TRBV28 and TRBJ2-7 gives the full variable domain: DVKVTQSSRYLVKRTGEKVFLECVQDMDHENMFWYRQDPGLGLRLIYFSYDVKMKEKGDIPEGYSVSREKKERFSLILESASTNQTSMYLCASSLGQGQHFGPGTRLTVT.

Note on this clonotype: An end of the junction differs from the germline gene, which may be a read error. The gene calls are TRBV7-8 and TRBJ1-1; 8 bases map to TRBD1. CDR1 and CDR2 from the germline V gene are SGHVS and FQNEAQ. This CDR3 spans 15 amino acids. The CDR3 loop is CASSLHRGKSTEAFF. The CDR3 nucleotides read TGTGCCAGCAGCTTACACAGGGGGAAGAGCACTGAAGCTTTCTTC.

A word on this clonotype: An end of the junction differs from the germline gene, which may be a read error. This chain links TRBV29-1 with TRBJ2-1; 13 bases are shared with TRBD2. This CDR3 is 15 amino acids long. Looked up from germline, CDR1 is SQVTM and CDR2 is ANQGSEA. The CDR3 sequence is CSVIPGLAGSGEQCF. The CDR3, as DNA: TGCAGCGTTATACCGGGACTAGCGGGATCGGGGGAGCAGTGCTTC.

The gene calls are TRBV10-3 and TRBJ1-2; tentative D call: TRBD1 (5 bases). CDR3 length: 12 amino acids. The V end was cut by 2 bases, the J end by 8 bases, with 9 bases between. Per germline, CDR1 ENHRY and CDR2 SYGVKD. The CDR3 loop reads CAISERGDGYTF. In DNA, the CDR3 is TGTGCCATCAGTGAGCGGGGCGACGGCTACACCTTC.

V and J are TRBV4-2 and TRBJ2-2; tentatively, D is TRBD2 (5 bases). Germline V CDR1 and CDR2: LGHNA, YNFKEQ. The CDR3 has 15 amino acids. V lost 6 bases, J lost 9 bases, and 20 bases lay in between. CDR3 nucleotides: TGTGCCAGCAGTCCCCGGGGAGCGGCCCGGAGGGAGCTGTTTTTT. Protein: CASSPRGAARRELFF.

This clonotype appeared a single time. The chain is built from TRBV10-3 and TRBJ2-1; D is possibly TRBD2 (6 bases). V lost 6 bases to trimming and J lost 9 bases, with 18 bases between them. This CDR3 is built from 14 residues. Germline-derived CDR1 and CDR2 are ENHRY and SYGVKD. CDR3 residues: CAISPGLTMGEQFF. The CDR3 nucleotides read TGTGCCATCAGCCCGGGACTTACGATGGGTGAGCAGTTCTTC.

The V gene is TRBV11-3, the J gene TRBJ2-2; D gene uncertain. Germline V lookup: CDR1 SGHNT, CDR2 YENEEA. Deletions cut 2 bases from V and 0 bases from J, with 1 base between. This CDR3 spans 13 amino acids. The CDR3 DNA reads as TGTGCCAGCAGCTTATCGAACACCGGGGAGCTGTTTTTT. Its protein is CASSLSNTGELFF. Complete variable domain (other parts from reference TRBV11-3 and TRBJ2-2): EAGVVQSPRYKIIEKKQPVAFWCNPISGHNTLYWYLQNLGQGPELLIRYENEEAVDDSQLPKDRFSAERLKGVDSTLKIQPAELGDSAVYLCASSLSNTGELFFGEGSRLTVL.

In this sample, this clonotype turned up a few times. CDR3 region: CASSLGAFQETQYF. The CDR3 DNA reads TGTGCCAGCAGCTTAGGGGCGTTTCAAGAGACCCAGTACTTC. The chain carries TRBV7-9 and TRBJ2-5, with no clear D. Germline V gives CDR1 SEHNR, CDR2 FQNEAQ (reference sequence). V dropped 1 base and J dropped 2 bases, with 8 bases sitting between them. This CDR3 has 14 residues. The full variable domain, with the rest looked up from reference TRBV7-9 and TRBJ2-5, is DTGVSQNPRHKITKRGQNVTFRCDPISEHNRLYWYRQTLGQGPEFLTYFQNEAQLEKSRLLSDRFSAERPKGSFSTLEIQRTEQGDSAMYLCASSLGAFQETQYFGPGTRLLVL.

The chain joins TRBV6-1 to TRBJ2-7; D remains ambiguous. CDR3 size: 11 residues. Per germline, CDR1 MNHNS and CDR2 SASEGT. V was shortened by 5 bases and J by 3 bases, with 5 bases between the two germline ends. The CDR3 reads CASSLNYEQYF. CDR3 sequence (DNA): TGTGCCAGCAGTTTAAACTACGAGCAGTACTTC.

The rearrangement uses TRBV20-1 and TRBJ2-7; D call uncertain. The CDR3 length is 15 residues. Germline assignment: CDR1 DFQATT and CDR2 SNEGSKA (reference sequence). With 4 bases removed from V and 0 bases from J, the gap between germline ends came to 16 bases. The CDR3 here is CSATGPRGGSYEQYF. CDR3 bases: TGCAGTGCTACTGGGCCACGTGGTGGCTCCTACGAGCAGTACTTC.

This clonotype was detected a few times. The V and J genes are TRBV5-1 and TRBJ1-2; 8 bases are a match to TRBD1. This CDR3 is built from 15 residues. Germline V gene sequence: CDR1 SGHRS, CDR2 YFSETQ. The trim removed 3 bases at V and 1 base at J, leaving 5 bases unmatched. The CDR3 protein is CASSSWTGINYGYTF. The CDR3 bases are TGCGCCAGCAGCTCGTGGACAGGGATTAACTATGGCTACACCTTC.

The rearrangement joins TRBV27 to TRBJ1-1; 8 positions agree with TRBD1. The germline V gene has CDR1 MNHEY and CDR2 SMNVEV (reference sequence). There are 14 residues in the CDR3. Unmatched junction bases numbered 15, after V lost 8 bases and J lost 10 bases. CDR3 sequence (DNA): TGTGCCAGCGGGCTTAGACAGGGGTCCCCCCCAGCTTTCTTT. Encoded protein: CASGLRQGSPPAFF.

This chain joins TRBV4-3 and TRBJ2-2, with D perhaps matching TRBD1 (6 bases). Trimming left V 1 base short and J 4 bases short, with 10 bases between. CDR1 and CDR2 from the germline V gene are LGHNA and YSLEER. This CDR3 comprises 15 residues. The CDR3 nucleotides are TGCGCCAGCAGCCAAGGACAGGTCGGCACCGGGGAGCTGTTTTTT. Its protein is CASSQGQVGTGELFF.

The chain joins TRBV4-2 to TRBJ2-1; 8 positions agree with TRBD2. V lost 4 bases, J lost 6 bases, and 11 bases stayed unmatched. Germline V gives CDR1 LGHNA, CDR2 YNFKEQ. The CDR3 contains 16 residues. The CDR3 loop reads CASSPPRASGFNEQFF. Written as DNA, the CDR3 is TGTGCCAGCAGCCCCCCTCGGGCTAGCGGGTTCAATGAGCAGTTCTTC.

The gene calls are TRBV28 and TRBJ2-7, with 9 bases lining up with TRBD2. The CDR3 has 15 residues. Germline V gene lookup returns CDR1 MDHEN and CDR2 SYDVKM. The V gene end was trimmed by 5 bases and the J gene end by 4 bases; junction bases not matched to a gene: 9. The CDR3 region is CASSLYRSGSYEQYF. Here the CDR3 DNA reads TGTGCCAGCAGTCTCTACCGTAGCGGGAGTTACGAGCAGTACTTC.

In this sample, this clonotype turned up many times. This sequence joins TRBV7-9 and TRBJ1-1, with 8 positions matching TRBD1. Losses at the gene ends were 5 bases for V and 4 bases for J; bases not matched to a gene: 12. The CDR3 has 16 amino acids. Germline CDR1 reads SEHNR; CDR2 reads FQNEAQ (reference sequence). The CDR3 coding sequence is TGTGCCAGCAGCCTACCGGGACAGGAACGAGGCACTGAAGCTTTCTTT. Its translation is CASSLPGQERGTEAFF.

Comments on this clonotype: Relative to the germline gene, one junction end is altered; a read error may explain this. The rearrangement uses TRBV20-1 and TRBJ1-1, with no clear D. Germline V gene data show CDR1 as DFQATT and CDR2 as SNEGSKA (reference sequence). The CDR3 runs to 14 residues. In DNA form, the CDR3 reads TGCAGTGCTAGTTTTTGGAACATGAACACTAAAGCTTTCTTT. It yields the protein CSASFWNMNTKAFF.